This T cell receptor (beta chain) was documented in a study of blood T cell repertoires in COVID-19. TCRdb's table, derived via immunoSEQ multiplex PCR, lists solely in-frame clones and lacks some. The sample lists 65,000 to 80,000 clones, approximately 84% occurring once. This clonotype originated in a human donor in a cohort sampled during active COVID-19. Material: peripheral blood.

The CDR3 region is CASSYTRYQETQYF. CDR3 DNA: TGTGCCAGCAGTTACACCCGGTACCAAGAGACCCAGTACTTC. The chain joins TRBV6-5 to TRBJ2-5, with no clear D. The CDR3 contains 14 residues. The ends were cut back, 2 bases at V and 0 bases at J, with 7 bases in the middle. The V gene's germline CDR1 is MNHEY and CDR2 SVGAGI.